The next 3 T cell receptor beta chains were all read from a single sample in a study of blood T cell repertoires in COVID-19. Produced via immunoSEQ multiplex PCR; TCRdb's table is partial and in-frame only. The repertoire holds approximately 35,000 clones, more than 90% seen once, with roughly 13% in the top ten. The specimen was peripheral blood. All receptors derive from a human donor in a cohort sampled during active COVID-19.

This chain links TRBV10-1 with TRBJ2-1, with 10 nucleotides matching TRBD2. CDR3 length: 14 amino acids. With 6 bases clipped from V and 10 bases from J, the junction kept 9 bases outside the gene matches. CDR1 and CDR2 (germline): WNHNN, SYGVQD (reference sequence). The CDR3 DNA sequence: TGCGCCAGCAGGGCTAGCGGGAGCTACGGGGAGCAGTTCTTC. Encoded protein: CASRASGSYGEQFF.

This clone was detected only a few times. This CDR3 is also generated by other DNA sequences in the sample. The chain carries TRBV7-2 and TRBJ1-5; no firm D call. Trimming shortened V by 1 base and J by 4 bases, and 5 bases separated the two germline ends. The CDR3 totals 13 residues. CDR1 is SGHTA and CDR2 is FQGNSA in the germline V gene. The chain's CDR3 is CASSLGRNQPQHF. The CDR3 DNA reads as TGTGCCAGCAGCTTAGGCAGAAATCAGCCCCAGCATTTT.

The genes are TRBV7-8 and TRBJ1-1; no definite D call. Germline V gene sequence: CDR1 SGHVS, CDR2 FQNEAQ. The CDR3 sequence is 12 residues long. V lost 3 bases and J lost 4, with 6 bases in between. The CDR3 nucleotides read TGTGCCAGCAGCTTTCTGAGCACTGAAGCTTTCTTT. Translation gives CASSFLSTEAFF.